A selection of T cell receptor beta chains follows, all from one sample in a study of spatial heterogeneity in lung cancer. Each CDR3 protein gets one entry after TCRdb re-called the 5' RACE reads with MiXCR. This repertoire shows approximately 2,000 distinct CDR3 sequences, 6.8% found once; its top ten account for roughly 14%. This specimen was normal lung tissue next to the tumor, taken at surgery. Receptor source: a male donor with early-stage non-small cell lung cancer. The CDR3 runs from the conserved cysteine through the conserved F or W. D genes are given only for firm matches. Expanded clones get a size class; other rows say once, few or many, or leave the size out.

j_gene: TRBJ1-6
v_gene: TRBV7-2
abundance: medium-sized
d_gene: TRBD1
CDR3nt: TGTGCCAGCACCGCCGGCCGACAGGGGGCTTCACCCCTCCACTTT
CDR3aa: CASTAGRQGASPLHF

j_gene: TRBJ2-4
v_gene: TRBV12-3/TRBV12-4
abundance: medium-sized
d_gene: .
CDR3nt: TGTGCCAGCAGTTTAGGAAACATTCAGTACTTC
CDR3aa: CASSLGNIQYF

j_gene: TRBJ2-2
v_gene: TRBV6-2/TRBV6-3
abundance: .
d_gene: TRBD1
CDR3nt: TGTGCCAGCAGATCCGGGACAGGGGGCGACACCGGGGAGCTGTTTTTT
CDR3aa: CASRSGTGGDTGELFF

j_gene: TRBJ2-5
v_gene: TRBV20-1
abundance: medium-sized
d_gene: .
CDR3nt: TGCAGTGCTAGCCCCCAAATGGGGAGGACCCAGTACTTC
CDR3aa: CSASPQMGRTQYF

j_gene: TRBJ2-4
v_gene: TRBV14
abundance: large
d_gene: .
CDR3nt: TGTGCCAGCAGCCAAGCCCTAGAAAACATTCAGTACTTC
CDR3aa: CASSQALENIQYF

j_gene: TRBJ2-7
v_gene: TRBV6-9
abundance: few
d_gene: TRBD1
CDR3nt: TGTGCCAGCAATGAATACCGACAGGGCAACTACGAGCAGTACTTC
CDR3aa: CASNEYRQGNYEQYF

j_gene: TRBJ2-3
v_gene: TRBV2
abundance: medium-sized
d_gene: .
CDR3nt: TGTGCCCTCCGAAGGGAATATAGCACAGATACGCAGTATTTT
CDR3aa: CALRREYSTDTQYF

j_gene: TRBJ2-1
v_gene: TRBV19
abundance: .
d_gene: .
CDR3nt: TGTGCCAGTAGTCAGGGGGTTGCGGGAGTCTTCTACAATGAGCAGTTCTTC
CDR3aa: CASSQGVAGVFYNEQFF

j_gene: TRBJ2-5
v_gene: TRBV11-2
abundance: medium-sized
d_gene: .
CDR3nt: TGTGCCAGCAGCTTAGTAGGGGAGACCCAGTACTTC
CDR3aa: CASSLVGETQYF

j_gene: TRBJ1-1
v_gene: TRBV11-2
abundance: medium-sized
d_gene: TRBD1
CDR3nt: TGTGCCAGCAGCTTAGTCCCAGGGGGCACTGAAGCTTTCTTT
CDR3aa: CASSLVPGGTEAFF

j_gene: TRBJ2-1
v_gene: TRBV20-1
abundance: few
d_gene: .
CDR3nt: TGCAGTGCTAGAGGGCTTAACGCTATGAATGAGCAGTTCTTC
CDR3aa: CSARGLNAMNEQFF

j_gene: TRBJ2-6
v_gene: TRBV7-2
abundance: few
d_gene: .
CDR3nt: TGTGCCAGCAGCCTACATCAGGGCCGCTCTGGGGCCAACGTCCTGACTTTC
CDR3aa: CASSLHQGRSGANVLTF

j_gene: TRBJ2-3
v_gene: TRBV19
abundance: .
d_gene: .
CDR3nt: TGTGCCAGTAGTTCGGTCAACCCTAGCACAGATACGCAGTATTTT
CDR3aa: CASSSVNPSTDTQYF

j_gene: TRBJ2-7
v_gene: TRBV5-1
abundance: medium-sized
d_gene: .
CDR3nt: TGCGCCAGCAGCCCCCCGCGAGGGGTGGCCTACGAGCAGTACTTC
CDR3aa: CASSPPRGVAYEQYF

j_gene: TRBJ2-1
v_gene: TRBV12-3/TRBV12-4
abundance: .
d_gene: .
CDR3nt: TGTGCCAGCAATCAGGGACTCCCAGACAATGAGCAGTTCTTC
CDR3aa: CASNQGLPDNEQFF

j_gene: TRBJ2-1
v_gene: TRBV2
abundance: large
d_gene: TRBD2
CDR3nt: TGTGCCAGCAGTGAACAGCGGGAGGGCCGCAATGAGCAGTTCTTC
CDR3aa: CASSEQREGRNEQFF

j_gene: TRBJ2-5
v_gene: TRBV7-6
abundance: medium-sized
d_gene: .
CDR3nt: TGTGCCAGCAGTTATGAACAGGGCTCCTTTCAAGAGACCCAGTACTTC
CDR3aa: CASSYEQGSFQETQYF

j_gene: TRBJ2-1
v_gene: TRBV7-3
abundance: medium-sized
d_gene: TRBD2
CDR3nt: TGTGCCAGCAGCTTAGCTAGCGGGAATGAGCAGTTCTTC
CDR3aa: CASSLASGNEQFF

j_gene: TRBJ2-7
v_gene: TRBV27
abundance: large
d_gene: TRBD2
CDR3nt: TGTGCCAGCAGTTTATCGATCACGGGAGGATCCTACGAGCAGTACTTC
CDR3aa: CASSLSITGGSYEQYF

j_gene: TRBJ2-5
v_gene: TRBV12-3/TRBV12-4
abundance: medium-sized
d_gene: .
CDR3nt: TGTGCCAGCAGTTTAGGTGGGACTGCCCAAGAGACCCAGTACTTC
CDR3aa: CASSLGGTAQETQYF

j_gene: TRBJ2-1
v_gene: TRBV4-3
abundance: medium-sized
d_gene: TRBD2
CDR3nt: TGCGCCAGCAGCCACCGGGGGGGTGATGAGCAGTTCTTC
CDR3aa: CASSHRGGDEQFF

j_gene: TRBJ2-1
v_gene: TRBV24-1
abundance: .
d_gene: .
CDR3nt: TGTGCCACCAGTTTTAGTAGCGCGCCTTACAATGAGCAGTTCTTC
CDR3aa: CATSFSSAPYNEQFF

j_gene: TRBJ2-5
v_gene: TRBV6-5
abundance: medium-sized
d_gene: .
CDR3nt: TGTGCCAGCAGTTACTCGAGCGGTCAAGAGACCCAGTACTTC
CDR3aa: CASSYSSGQETQYF

j_gene: TRBJ1-2
v_gene: TRBV12-3/TRBV12-4
abundance: medium-sized
d_gene: TRBD1
CDR3nt: TGTGCCAGCAGCCAGGACAGGGGCTATGGCTACACCTTC
CDR3aa: CASSQDRGYGYTF

j_gene: TRBJ1-1
v_gene: TRBV7-8
abundance: medium-sized
d_gene: .
CDR3nt: TGTGCCAGCAGCTTAGGGGCCGCAGGGAACACTGAAGCTTTCTTT
CDR3aa: CASSLGAAGNTEAFF

j_gene: TRBJ2-3
v_gene: TRBV29-1
abundance: few
d_gene: TRBD2
CDR3nt: TGCAGCACTCGGGGGGACACAGATACGCAGTATTTT
CDR3aa: CSTRGDTDTQYF

j_gene: TRBJ2-7
v_gene: TRBV29-1
abundance: .
d_gene: .
CDR3nt: TGCAGCGTTGGGGGGGTGGTGGGAGACGACGAGCAGTACTTC
CDR3aa: CSVGGVVGDDEQYF

j_gene: TRBJ2-5
v_gene: TRBV10-3
abundance: medium-sized
d_gene: .
CDR3nt: TGTGCCATCAGTGAAGAGGAGACCCAGTACTTC
CDR3aa: CAISEEETQYF

j_gene: TRBJ2-5
v_gene: TRBV19
abundance: few
d_gene: .
CDR3nt: TGTGCCAGTAGAGGATACGGGAGTCATGAGACCCAGTACTTC
CDR3aa: CASRGYGSHETQYF

j_gene: TRBJ2-7
v_gene: TRBV20-1
abundance: large
d_gene: TRBD1
CDR3nt: TGCAGTGCTGCCCGGACAGGGAGCTACGAGCAGTACTTC
CDR3aa: CSAARTGSYEQYF